The source of this T cell receptor (beta chain) is a study of OX40 agonist ivuxolimab in advanced cancers. Turning to the study itself: The mean age was roughly 60 years, ranging from about 20 to 90, with 65% to 90% of participants male. Patients with prior anti-PD-1, anti-PD-L1 or anti-CTLA-4 therapy were eligible; 40% had some.

Trimming shortened V by 5 bases and J by 3 bases, and 11 bases separated the two germline ends. Germline-derived CDR1 and CDR2 are SEHNR and FQNEAQ (reference sequence). The CDR3 has 13 residues. Produced via immunoSEQ multiplex PCR; TCRdb's table is partial and in-frame only. The data hold roughly 87,000 clones, with approximately 91% observed a single time. Autoimmune disease history or systemic immunosuppression disqualified patients. On cycle 4 day 1 and cycle 7 day 1, as well as at baseline, blood was sampled. This clonotype was sampled from an adult with an advanced solid tumor such as melanoma, head and neck, liver or kidney cancer. V is TRBV7-9 and J is TRBJ2-7, with D perhaps TRBD1 (5 bases). This sample comprised CD4+ or CD8+ T cells sorted from blood, obtained in a trial of the OX40 agonist ivuxolimab. The DNA of the CDR3 is TGTGCCAGCAGCCTCGACAGTCTCTACGAGCAGTACTTC. It encodes CASSLDSLYEQYF.